The 15 T cell receptor beta chains below come from one sample, sequenced in a study of technical replicates of blood from a handful of donors. The table came from immunoSEQ multiplex PCR; TCRdb's copy has only in-frame clones and leaves some out. This table has around 79,000 clones, 85% to 95% appearing once. Sequencing was done on a sample of T cells isolated from PBMCs. Receptor source: a human donor in good health.

The CDR3 here is CASSERAVYGYTF. Here the CDR3 DNA reads TGTGCCAGCAGTGAGAGAGCGGTGTATGGCTACACCTTC. The V gene is TRBV2, the J gene TRBJ1-2, with D uncertain. Germline V CDR1 and CDR2: SNHLY, FYNNEI. V dropped 3 bases and J dropped 5 bases, with 10 bases sitting between them. The CDR3 has 13 residues.

The rearrangement uses TRBV7-9 and TRBJ2-5; 8 bases match TRBD2. Looked up from germline, CDR1 is SEHNR and CDR2 is FQNEAQ (reference sequence). There are 17 residues in the CDR3. The trim removed 1 base at V and 1 base at J, leaving 8 bases unmatched. Here the CDR3 DNA reads TGTGCCAGCAGCTTAGGGGTGGACGGGAGGGCCCAAGAGACCCAGTACTTC. This translates into CASSLGVDGRAQETQYF.

This clone was seen more than once but under ten times. The chain combines TRBV30 with TRBJ1-1; the D is unclear. V was cut by 0 bases and J by 2 bases, with 4 bases left in between. The CDR3 is made up of 12 amino acids. CDR1 and CDR2 from the germline V gene are GTSNPN and SVGIG (reference sequence). Here the CDR3 reads CAWSVLNTEAFF. CDR3 nucleotide sequence: TGTGCCTGGAGTGTACTTAACACTGAAGCTTTCTTT.

This chain uses TRBV9 with TRBJ1-1; D possibly corresponds to TRBD1 (5 bases). The CDR3 consists of 15 residues. Germline V gives CDR1 SGDLS, CDR2 YYNGEE. With 0 bases removed from V and 5 bases from J, the gap between germline ends came to 14 bases. The CDR3 protein is CASSVGYGGGTEAFF. The CDR3 region has the DNA TGTGCCAGCAGCGTAGGGTACGGGGGGGGTACTGAAGCTTTCTTT.

The rearrangement joins TRBV2 to TRBJ2-7, with 11 bases matching TRBD2. CDR3 length: 15 residues. Germline CDR1 SNHLY, CDR2 FYNNEI. The trim removed 4 bases at V and 6 bases at J, leaving 8 bases unmatched. The CDR3 loop is CASSGLAGLSGEQYF. The CDR3 coding sequence is TGTGCCAGCAGTGGACTAGCGGGACTTTCGGGCGAGCAGTACTTC.

The rearrangement links TRBV13 to TRBJ2-3, with D unclear. V was pared by 3 bases and J by 6 bases, with 7 bases between. Germline V lookup: CDR1 PRHDT, CDR2 FYEKMQ (reference sequence). This CDR3 spans 12 amino acids. The CDR3 loop reads CASSLTRDTQYF. CDR3 nucleotides: TGTGCCAGCAGCTTGACCAGGGATACGCAGTATTTT.

This clone was counted between two and nine times. Other DNA sequences within the sample encode an identical CDR3. V and J are TRBV10-1 and TRBJ1-2; possibly TRBD1 for D (5 bases). The CDR3 has 13 amino acids. Germline CDR1 and CDR2: WNHNN and SYGVQD (reference sequence). V gave up 4 bases and J gave up 2 bases, with 8 bases separating them. The CDR3 reads CASSADRNYGYTF. The CDR3 bases are TGCGCCAGCAGTGCAGACAGAAACTATGGCTACACCTTC.

A single count supports this clone. The chain uses TRBV28 and TRBJ2-1; 8 bases fit TRBD1. V was clipped by 5 bases and J by 6 bases; unmatched bases: 9. The CDR3 sequence is 15 residues long. Germline values: CDR1 MDHEN, CDR2 SYDVKM. This chain's CDR3 is CASSGIGQGSNEQFF. CDR3 DNA: TGTGCCAGCAGTGGGATCGGACAGGGTAGCAATGAGCAGTTCTTC.

This sequence joins TRBV5-1 and TRBJ2-3; 8 nucleotides agree with TRBD2. J lost 0 bases, V lost 7 bases, and 10 bases had no gene match. Germline V gene lookup returns CDR1 SGHRS and CDR2 YFSETQ. CDR3 length: 16 amino acids. CDR3 bases: TGCGCCAGCGCTCCTCTCGGGGGGGCTAGCACAGATACGCAGTATTTT. Translated, it gives CASAPLGGASTDTQYF.

The V call is TRBV7-3, the J call TRBJ2-2, with TRBD1 identical over 12 bases. V trimming: 1 base; J trimming: 1 base; junction bases outside the gene matches: 13. The CDR3 has 21 amino acids. Germline loops: CDR1 SGHTA, CDR2 FQGTGA. CDR3 protein: CASSLIPGQGALVKNTGELFF. The CDR3, as DNA: TGTGCCAGCAGCTTAATTCCGGGACAGGGGGCGTTGGTTAAGAACACCGGGGAGCTGTTTTTT.

This chain joins TRBV30 and TRBJ2-3; D may be TRBD2 (5 bases). Germline V CDR1 and CDR2: GTSNPN, SVGIG (reference sequence). V lost 1 base and J 6 bases, leaving 8 bases between the germline ends. The CDR3 sequence is 12 residues long. CDR3 nucleotide sequence: TGTGCCTGGAGTGCGGGGATGGATACGCAGTATTTT. It specifies CAWSAGMDTQYF.

This clone was recorded only once. The chain joins TRBV10-2 to TRBJ2-5, with D possibly being TRBD2 (5 bases). Germline CDR1 and CDR2: WSHSY and SAAADI. The CDR3 runs to 12 residues. Trimming removed 4 bases from V and 5 bases from J, with 8 bases in between. In nucleotides, the CDR3 is TGCGCCAGCAGTGGAGGGCAGGAGACCCAGTACTTC. Its protein product is CASSGGQETQYF.

This chain connects TRBV29-1 to TRBJ2-3; D remains unclear. V was pared by 4 bases and J by 0 bases, with 5 bases between. This CDR3 comprises 12 residues. Looked up from germline, CDR1 is SQVTM and CDR2 is ANQGSEA. In nucleotides, the CDR3 is TGCAGCGTTGGGCTCAGCACAGATACGCAGTATTTT. This translates into CSVGLSTDTQYF.

The J gene is TRBJ1-1, the V gene TRBV4-2; D gene uncertain. Trimming took 0 bases from V and 0 from J, leaving 14 bases between them. From germline, CDR1 is LGHNA and CDR2 YNFKEQ. This CDR3 comprises 17 residues. The CDR3 spells CASSQDTGRMMNTEAFF. CDR3 DNA sequence: TGTGCCAGCAGCCAAGATACGGGTCGCATGATGAACACTGAAGCTTTCTTT.

The genes are TRBV5-1 and TRBJ2-3; tentatively, D is TRBD1 (5 bases). V lost 5 bases, J lost 1 base, and 23 bases lay in between. The CDR3 spans 18 residues. Germline loops: CDR1 SGHRS, CDR2 YFSETQ. The CDR3 is CASSSGAGKIQGTDTQYF. In DNA, the CDR3 is TGCGCCAGCAGTTCGGGTGCAGGGAAAATCCAAGGCACAGATACGCAGTATTTT.